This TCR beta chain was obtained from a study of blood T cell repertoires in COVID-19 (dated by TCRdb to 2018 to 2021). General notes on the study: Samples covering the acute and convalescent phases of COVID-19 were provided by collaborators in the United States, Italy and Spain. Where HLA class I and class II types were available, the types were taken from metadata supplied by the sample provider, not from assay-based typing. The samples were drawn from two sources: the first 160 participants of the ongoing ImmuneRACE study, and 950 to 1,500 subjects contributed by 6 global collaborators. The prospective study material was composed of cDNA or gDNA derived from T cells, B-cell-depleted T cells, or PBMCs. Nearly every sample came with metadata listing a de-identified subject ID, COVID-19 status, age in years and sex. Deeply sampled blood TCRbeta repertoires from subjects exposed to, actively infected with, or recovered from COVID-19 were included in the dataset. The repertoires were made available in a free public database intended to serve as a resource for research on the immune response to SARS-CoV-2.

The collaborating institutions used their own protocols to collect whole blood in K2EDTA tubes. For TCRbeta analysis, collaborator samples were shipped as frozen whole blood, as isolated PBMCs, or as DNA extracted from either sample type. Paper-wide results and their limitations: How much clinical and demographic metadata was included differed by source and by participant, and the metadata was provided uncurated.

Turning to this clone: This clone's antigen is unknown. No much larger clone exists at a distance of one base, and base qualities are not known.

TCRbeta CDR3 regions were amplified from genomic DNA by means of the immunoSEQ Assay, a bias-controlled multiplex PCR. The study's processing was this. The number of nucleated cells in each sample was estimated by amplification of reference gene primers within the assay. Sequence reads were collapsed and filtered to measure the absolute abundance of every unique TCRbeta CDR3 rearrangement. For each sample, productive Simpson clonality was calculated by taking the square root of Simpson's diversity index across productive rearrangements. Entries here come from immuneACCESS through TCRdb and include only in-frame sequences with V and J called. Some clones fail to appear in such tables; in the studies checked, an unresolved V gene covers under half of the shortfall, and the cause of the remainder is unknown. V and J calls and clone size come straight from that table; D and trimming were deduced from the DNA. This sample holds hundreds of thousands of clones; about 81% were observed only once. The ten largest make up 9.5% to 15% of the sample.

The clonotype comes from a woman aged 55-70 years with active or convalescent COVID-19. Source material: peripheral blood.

The CDR3 is CASSLSGFRTGELFF. The sequence in DNA is TGTGCCAGCAGCCTCTCGGGGTTTCGGACCGGGGAGCTGTTTTTT. The sequence links TRBV28 to TRBJ2-2; TRBD2 is a possible D gene, resting on 5 matching bases. V was cut back by 6 bases and J by 5 bases, leaving a gap of 16 bases between them. In the germline V gene, CDR1 corresponds to MDHEN and CDR2 to SYDVKM. Inclusive of the bounding cysteine and phenylalanine, the CDR3 is 15 residues long. The read is trimmed to its CDR3 DNA, 45 bases read in frame from base 1.